The entry below describes one TCR beta chain. The entry originates in a study of blood T cell repertoires in COVID-19. At the level of the study: Italy, Spain and the United States were the sources of the convalescent and acute COVID-19 samples. PBMCs, B-cell-depleted T cells, or T cells were the source of the cDNA or gDNA that made up the material.

Germline CDR1 MDHEN, CDR2 SYDVKM. V lost 8 bases to trimming and J lost 8 bases, with 10 bases between them. This CDR3 spans 11 amino acids. In the original workflow: Estimation of nucleated cell counts was performed using reference gene primer amplification. The method was immunoSEQ multiplex PCR; TCRdb's version includes in-frame clones alone and lacks a portion of them. The V and J calls and the clone size are those of that table, but D and trimming were determined from the DNA. The profile shows 190,000 or so clones, 70% to 90% of them singletons. This TCR derives from a woman in her 30s with acute or convalescent COVID-19. Sequences were obtained from peripheral blood. The rearrangement joins TRBV28 to TRBJ2-1; unclear D gene. The chain's CDR3 is CASWAFDEQFF. In DNA, the CDR3 is TGTGCCAGCTGGGCTTTCGATGAGCAGTTCTTC.